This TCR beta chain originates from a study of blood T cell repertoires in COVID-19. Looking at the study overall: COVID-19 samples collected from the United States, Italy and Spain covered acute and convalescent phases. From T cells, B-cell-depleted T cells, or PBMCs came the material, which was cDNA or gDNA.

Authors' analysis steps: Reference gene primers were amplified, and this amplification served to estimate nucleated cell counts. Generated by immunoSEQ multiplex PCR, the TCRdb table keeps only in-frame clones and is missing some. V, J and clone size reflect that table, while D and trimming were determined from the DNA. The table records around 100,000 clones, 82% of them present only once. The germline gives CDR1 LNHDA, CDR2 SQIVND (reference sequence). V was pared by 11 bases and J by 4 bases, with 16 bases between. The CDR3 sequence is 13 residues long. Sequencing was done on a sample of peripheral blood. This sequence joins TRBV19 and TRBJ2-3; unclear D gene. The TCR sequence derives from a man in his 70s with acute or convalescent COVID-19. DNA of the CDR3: TGTGCCGGTACCCCAGGCACGGCAGATACGCAGTATTTT. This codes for CAGTPGTADTQYF.